The 17 T cell receptor beta chains in this list originate from one sample, sequenced in a study of glioma-infiltrating T cells. TCR alpha and beta CDR3 regions were amplified from RNA using iRepertoire nested multiplex PCR. TCRdb re-called the multiplex PCR reads with MiXCR, one entry per CDR3 protein. The sample shows fewer than 500,000 distinct CDR3 sequences, roughly two fifths of them seen only once. The sample taken for sequencing was glioma tissue, nonneoplastic brain tissue, or PBMCs (not recorded which). These receptors were taken from a human donor with low-grade glioma or glioblastoma, undergoing nonglioma brain surgery, or in good health (not recorded which).

A note on this clonotype: This could be a read error, since a much larger clone is one nucleotide away. The rearrangement links TRBV28 to TRBJ1-5, with a tentative D call TRBD1 (5 bases). This CDR3 is built from 15 residues. Trimming took 10 bases from V and 1 from J, leaving 17 bases between them. Germline V gene sequence: CDR1 MDHEN, CDR2 SYDVKM. The CDR3 DNA sequence: TGTGCCAACAGCATAAGGGGAGTCAGCAATCAGCCCCAGCATTTT. This gives the protein CANSIRGVSNQPQHF.

The V call is TRBV7-2, the J call TRBJ2-5; no clear D. The J call is in doubt because the DNA end fits TRBJ2-7 better. Germline CDR1 and CDR2: SGHTA and FQGNSA. The CDR3 covers 15 residues. As DNA, the CDR3 is TGTGCCAGCAGCAGAGGTACAGTGTTCGCCTACGAGCAGTACTTC. Amino acids: CASSRGTVFAYEQYF.

The chain recombines TRBV20-1 with TRBJ2-5, with 14 bases identical to TRBD2. Germline trimming cut 6 bases from V and 5 bases from J; bases unmatched to any gene: 5. The CDR3 is made up of 14 amino acids. Germline loops: CDR1 DFQATT, CDR2 SNEGSKA (reference sequence). In DNA, the CDR3 is TGCAGTGCCATGACTAGCGGGAGGGCGGAGACCCAGTACTTC. Amino acid sequence: CSAMTSGRAETQYF.

The chain is built from TRBV19 and TRBJ2-6; maybe TRBD1 (5 bases). Germline values: CDR1 LNHDA, CDR2 SQIVND (reference sequence). The CDR3 loop spans 18 amino acids. V shed 1 base and J shed 0 bases, with 13 bases lying between them. CDR3 region: CASSIGPQTVSGANVLTF. DNA of the CDR3: TGTGCCAGTAGTATAGGCCCCCAGACAGTCTCTGGGGCCAACGTCCTGACTTTC. Variable domain in full (rest from reference TRBV19 and TRBJ2-6): DGGITQSPKYLFRKEGQNVTLSCEQNLNHDAMYWYRQDPGQGLRLIYYSQIVNDFQKGDIAEGYSVSREKKESFPLTVTSAQKNPTAFYLCASSIGPQTVSGANVLTFGAGSRLTVL.

The chain carries TRBV7-2 and TRBJ2-3, with D maybe TRBD2 (5 bases). Germline-derived CDR1 and CDR2 are SGHTA and FQGNSA. The CDR3 runs to 13 residues. With 6 bases removed from V and 3 bases from J, the gap between germline ends came to 10 bases. The chain's CDR3 is CASRKTGTDTQYF. The CDR3 DNA sequence: TGTGCCAGCAGAAAGACGGGGACAGATACGCAGTATTTT. The variable domain in full, completed from reference TRBV7-2 and TRBJ2-3, reads GAGVSQSPSNKVTEKGKDVELRCDPISGHTALYWYRQSLGQGLEFLIYFQGNSAPDKSGLPSDRFSAERTGGSVSTLTIQRTQQEDSAVYLCASRKTGTDTQYFGPGTRLTVL.

As to this clonotype: A read error may explain this, as a much larger clone is one base away. V usage is TRBV19 and J usage is TRBJ1-1; no reliable D call. This CDR3 is 13 amino acids long. Germline V gene sequence: CDR1 LNHDA, CDR2 SQIVND (reference sequence). For the CDR3, the DNA is TGTGCCAGTAGAAGCATCGTTAACACTGAAGATTTCTTT. This codes for CASRSIVNTEDFF.

This clonotype has more than one count but fewer than ten. V usage is TRBV20-1 and J usage is TRBJ2-3, with 7 bases identical to TRBD2. Trimming at V came to 0 bases and at J to 5 bases, leaving 5 bases not matched to a gene. The CDR3 is 14 amino acids. CDR1 and CDR2 from the germline V gene are DFQATT and SNEGSKA (reference sequence). The CDR3 nucleotides are TGCAGTGCTAGAGATGGGGCGGGAGTAGATACGCAGTATTTT. This gives the protein CSARDGAGVDTQYF.

Notes on this clonotype: One base away lies a much larger clone, so this may be a sequencing read error. The gene calls are TRBV15 and TRBJ1-2; no firm D call. CDR1 and CDR2 (germline): LNHNV, YYDKDF (reference sequence). The CDR3 is 11 amino acids. The CDR3 here is CPTSRDGGYTF. CDR3 in DNA: TGTCCCACCAGCAGAGATGGGGGCTACACCTTC.

Details on this clonotype: This may arise from a read error, as a much more abundant clone is one base away. J is TRBJ2-5 and V is TRBV6-5; 8 nucleotides align to TRBD1. The V gene end was trimmed by 7 bases and the J gene end by 0 bases; junction bases not matched to a gene: 7. The CDR3 sequence is 15 residues long. From germline, CDR1 is MNHEY and CDR2 SVGAGI. The DNA of the CDR3 is TGTGCCAGCATTAGACAGGGGACAGACCAAGAGACCCAGTACTTC. Residues: CASIRQGTDQETQYF.

Details on this clonotype: A much larger clone lies one base from this, so it may be a read error. The CDR3 end shows no conserved phenylalanine or tryptophan, and so a read error is likely. Here the CDR3 reads CASSYQTAFANTQYL. CDR3 DNA sequence: TGTGCCAGCAGTTACCAAACGGCGTTTGCAAATACGCAGTATTTG. The chain combines TRBV27 with TRBJ2-3; D uncertain. The V end was cut by 4 bases, the J end by 7 bases, with 18 bases between. The germline V gene has CDR1 MNHEY and CDR2 SMNVEV (reference sequence). This CDR3 region has 15 residues.

The chain links TRBV27 to TRBJ1-2; 7 nucleotides agree with TRBD1. The CDR3 has 15 residues. The ends lost 7 bases at V and 5 bases at J; junction bases unmatched: 13. Germline V lookup: CDR1 MNHEY, CDR2 SMNVEV (reference sequence). Written as DNA, the CDR3 is TGTGCCAGCACAACGGCAGGGGGGATTCGTTATGGCTACACCTTC. Protein product: CASTTAGGIRYGYTF.

The chain carries TRBV28 and TRBJ1-2, with a weak D call TRBD1 (6 bases). This CDR3 contains 14 residues. Looked up from germline, CDR1 is MDHEN and CDR2 is SYDVKM. V lost 5 bases, J lost 4 bases, and 14 bases lay in between. The chain's CDR3 is CASSPPGQVYGYTF. The CDR3, as DNA: TGTGCCAGCAGTCCCCCGGGACAAGTCTATGGCTACACCTTC.

The table lists this clonotype with a few counts. The V and J genes are TRBV5-1 and TRBJ2-7, with D unresolved. Deletions cut 2 bases from V and 4 bases from J, with 10 bases between. The germline V gene encodes CDR1 SGHRS and CDR2 YFSETQ. CDR3 length equals 13 residues. Here the CDR3 DNA reads TGCGCCAGCAGCTTATCCCGGATTTACGAGCAGTACTTC. It specifies CASSLSRIYEQYF.

This clonotype appeared many times. The chain combines TRBV15 with TRBJ2-5; the D is unclear. The CDR3 is made up of 14 amino acids. V was clipped by 3 bases and J by 2 bases, with 10 bases between them. Germline CDR1 and CDR2: LNHNV and YYDKDF (reference sequence). This chain's CDR3 is CATSSRISQETQYF. CDR3 in DNA: TGTGCCACCAGCAGTCGGATTTCGCAAGAGACCCAGTACTTC.

This clonotype occurred a few times. The rearrangement links TRBV7-6 to TRBJ2-1; TRBD1 aligns across 9 bases. The V segment lost 5 bases and the J segment 4 bases; nucleotides outside the gene matches: 6. From germline, CDR1 is SGHVS and CDR2 FNYEAQ. This CDR3 has 15 residues. The CDR3, as DNA: TGTGCCAGCAGCCAAACAGGGGGCGCTTACAATGAGCAGTTCTTC. Protein: CASSQTGGAYNEQFF.

Comments on this clonotype: A read error is possible here, since a much larger clone lies one base away. The genes are TRBV28 and TRBJ1-1; D is unresolved. Germline V gene sequence: CDR1 MDHEN, CDR2 SYDVKM. Deletions cut 6 bases from V and 3 bases from J, with 17 bases between. The CDR3 is 15 amino acids. The CDR3 bases are TGTGCCAGCAGCAGAGCGGGGAATAGGGACACTGAAGCTTTCTTT. The encoded protein is CASSRAGNRDTEAFF.

This clonotype was seen a few times. The chain uses TRBV12-5 and TRBJ2-1; D unclear. Germline CDR1 reads LGHNT; CDR2 reads FRNRAP. The ends were cut back, 3 bases at V and 6 bases at J, with 9 bases in the middle. CDR3 length: 13 residues. As DNA, the CDR3 is TGTGCTAGTGGTTTAAGTAGAGTCAATGAGCAGTTCTTC. Its translation is CASGLSRVNEQFF. Full variable domain (rest looked up from reference TRBV12-5 and TRBJ2-1): DARVTQTPRHKVTEMGQEVTMRCQPILGHNTVFWYRQTMMQGLELLAYFRNRAPLDDSGMPKDRFSAEMPDATLATLKIQPSEPRDSAVYFCASGLSRVNEQFFGPGTRLTVL.